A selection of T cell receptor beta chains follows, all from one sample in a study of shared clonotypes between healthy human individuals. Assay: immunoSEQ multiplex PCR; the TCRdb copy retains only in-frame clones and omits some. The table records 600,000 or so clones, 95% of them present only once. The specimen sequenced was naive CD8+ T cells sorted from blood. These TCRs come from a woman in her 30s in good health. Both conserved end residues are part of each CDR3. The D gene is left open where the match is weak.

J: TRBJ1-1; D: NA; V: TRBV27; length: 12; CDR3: CASSAQGWGTFF; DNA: TGTGCCAGCAGCGCCCAGGGTTGGGGAACTTTCTTT
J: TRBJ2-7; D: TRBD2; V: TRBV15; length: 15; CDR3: CATSRDPAGVHEQYF; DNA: TGTGCCACCAGCAGAGATCCAGCGGGAGTCCACGAGCAGTACTTC
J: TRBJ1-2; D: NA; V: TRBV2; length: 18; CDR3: CASARAWQAGAADYGYTF; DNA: TGTGCCAGCGCCAGGGCCTGGCAGGCGGGCGCGGCGGACTATGGCTACACCTTC
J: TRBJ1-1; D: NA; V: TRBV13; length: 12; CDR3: CASSAGHLEAFF; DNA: TGTGCCAGCAGCGCAGGACACTTAGAAGCTTTCTTT
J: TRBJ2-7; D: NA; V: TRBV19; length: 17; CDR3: CASSIAPGQGISYEQYF; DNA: TGTGCCAGTAGTATAGCCCCAGGCCAGGGTATCTCCTACGAGCAGTACTTC
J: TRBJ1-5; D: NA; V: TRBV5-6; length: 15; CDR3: CASSLGGYSNQPQHF; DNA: TGTGCCAGCAGCTTAGGTGGATATAGCAATCAGCCCCAGCATTTT
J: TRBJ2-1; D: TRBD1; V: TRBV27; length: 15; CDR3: CASSITGTGYNEQFF; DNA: TGTGCCAGCAGTATCACCGGGACAGGCTACAATGAGCAGTTCTTC
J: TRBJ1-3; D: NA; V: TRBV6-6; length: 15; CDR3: CASSYSTPGGNTIYF; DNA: TGTGCCAGCAGTTACTCCACCCCCGGAGGAAACACCATATATTTT
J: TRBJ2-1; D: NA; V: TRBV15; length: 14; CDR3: CATSRDGSYNEQFF; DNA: TGTGCCACCAGCAGAGATGGGTCCTACAATGAGCAGTTCTTC
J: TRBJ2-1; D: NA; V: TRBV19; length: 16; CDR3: CASSPGALDLYNEQFF; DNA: TGTGCCAGTAGTCCGGGGGCTCTAGACCTCTACAATGAGCAGTTCTTC
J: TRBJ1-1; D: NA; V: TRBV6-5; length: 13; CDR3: CASRRPGTPEAFF; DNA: TGTGCCAGCAGGCGACCAGGGACACCTGAAGCTTTCTTT
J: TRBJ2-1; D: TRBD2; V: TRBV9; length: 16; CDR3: CASSVGLAGTYNEQFF; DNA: TGTGCCAGCAGCGTAGGACTAGCGGGTACCTACAATGAGCAGTTCTTC
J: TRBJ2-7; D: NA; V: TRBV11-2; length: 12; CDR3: CASSGPQAEQYF; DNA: TGTGCCAGCAGCGGGCCTCAAGCTGAGCAGTACTTC
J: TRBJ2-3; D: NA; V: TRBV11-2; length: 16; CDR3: CASSLDERVRTDTQYF; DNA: TGTGCCAGCAGCTTAGATGAGAGGGTTCGCACAGATACGCAGTATTTT
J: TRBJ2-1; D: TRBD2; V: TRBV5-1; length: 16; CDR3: CASSVLAGGPYNEQFF; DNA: TGCGCCAGCAGCGTACTAGCGGGAGGCCCCTACAATGAGCAGTTCTTC
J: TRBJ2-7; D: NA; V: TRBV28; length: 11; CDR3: CASSFFVEQYF; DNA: TGTGCCAGCAGTTTTTTTGTCGAGCAGTACTTC
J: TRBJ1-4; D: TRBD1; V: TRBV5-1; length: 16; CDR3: CASSPDRVRLGEKLFF; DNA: TGCGCCAGCAGCCCCGACAGGGTACGCCTTGGGGAAAAACTGTTTTTT
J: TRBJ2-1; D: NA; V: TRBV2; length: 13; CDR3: CASSEIRPNEQFF; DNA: TGTGCCAGCAGTGAAATTCGGCCTAATGAGCAGTTCTTC
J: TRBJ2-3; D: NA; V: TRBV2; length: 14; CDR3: CASSAESSTDTQYF; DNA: TGTGCCAGCAGTGCAGAATCTAGCACAGATACGCAGTATTTT
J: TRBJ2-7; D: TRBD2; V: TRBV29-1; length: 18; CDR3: CSVETPTSTSGSPYEQYF; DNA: TGCAGCGTTGAAACTCCCACCTCGACTAGCGGGTCCCCCTACGAGCAGTACTTC
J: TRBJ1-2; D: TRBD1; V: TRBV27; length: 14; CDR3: CASSKGTAAYGYTF; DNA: TGTGCCAGCAGCAAAGGGACAGCTGCCTATGGCTACACCTTC
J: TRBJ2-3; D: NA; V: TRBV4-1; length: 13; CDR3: CASSQDLEGTQYF; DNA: TGCGCCAGCAGCCAAGATTTAGAGGGTACGCAGTATTTT